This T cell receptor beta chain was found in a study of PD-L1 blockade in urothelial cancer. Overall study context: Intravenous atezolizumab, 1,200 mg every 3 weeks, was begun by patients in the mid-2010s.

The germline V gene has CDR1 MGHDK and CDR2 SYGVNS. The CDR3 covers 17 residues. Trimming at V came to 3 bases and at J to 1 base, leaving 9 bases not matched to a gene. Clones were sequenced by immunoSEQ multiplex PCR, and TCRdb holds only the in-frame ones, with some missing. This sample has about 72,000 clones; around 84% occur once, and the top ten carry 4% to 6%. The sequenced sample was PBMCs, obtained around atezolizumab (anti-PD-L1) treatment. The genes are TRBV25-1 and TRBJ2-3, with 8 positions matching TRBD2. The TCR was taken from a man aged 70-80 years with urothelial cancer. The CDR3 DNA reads TGTGCCAGCAGTGAGGTAGCCCTAGCGGGCGGCACAGATACGCAGTATTTT. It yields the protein CASSEVALAGGTDTQYF. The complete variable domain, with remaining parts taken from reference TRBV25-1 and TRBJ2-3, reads EADIYQTPRYLVIGTGKKITLECSQTMGHDKMYWYQQDPGMELHLIHYSYGVNSTEKGDLSSESTVSRIRTEHFPLTLESARPSHTSQYLCASSEVALAGGTDTQYFGPGTRLTVL.